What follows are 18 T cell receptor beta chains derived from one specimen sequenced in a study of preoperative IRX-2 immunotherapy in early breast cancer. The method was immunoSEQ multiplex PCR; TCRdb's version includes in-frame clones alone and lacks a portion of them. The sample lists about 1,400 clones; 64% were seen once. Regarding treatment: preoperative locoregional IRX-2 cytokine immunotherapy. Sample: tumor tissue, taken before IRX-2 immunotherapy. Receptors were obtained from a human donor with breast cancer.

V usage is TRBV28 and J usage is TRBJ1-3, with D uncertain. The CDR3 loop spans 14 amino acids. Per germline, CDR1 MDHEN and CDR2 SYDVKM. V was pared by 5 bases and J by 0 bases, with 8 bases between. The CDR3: CASSLLDSGNTIYF. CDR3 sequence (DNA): TGTGCCAGCAGTCTCCTGGACTCTGGAAACACCATATATTTT.

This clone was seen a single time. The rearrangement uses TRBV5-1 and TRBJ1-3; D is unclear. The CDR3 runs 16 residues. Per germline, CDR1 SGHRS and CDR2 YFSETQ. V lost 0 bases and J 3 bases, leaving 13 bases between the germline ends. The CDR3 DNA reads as TGCGCCAGCAGCTTGGGTCAGCCCGGAGGTGGAAACACCATATATTTT. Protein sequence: CASSLGQPGGGNTIYF.

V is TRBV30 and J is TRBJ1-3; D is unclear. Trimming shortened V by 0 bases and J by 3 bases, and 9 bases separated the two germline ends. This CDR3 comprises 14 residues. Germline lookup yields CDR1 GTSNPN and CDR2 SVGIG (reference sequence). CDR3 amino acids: CAWSVGNDGNTIYF. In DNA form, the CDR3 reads TGTGCCTGGAGTGTAGGGAACGATGGAAACACCATATATTTT.

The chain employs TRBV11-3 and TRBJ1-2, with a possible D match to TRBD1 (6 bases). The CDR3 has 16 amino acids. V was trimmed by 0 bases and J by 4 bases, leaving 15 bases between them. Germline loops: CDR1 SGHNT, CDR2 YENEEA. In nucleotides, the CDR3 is TGTGCCAGCAGCTTAGATTTTGGACAGTCCCCCTATGGCTACACCTTC. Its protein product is CASSLDFGQSPYGYTF.

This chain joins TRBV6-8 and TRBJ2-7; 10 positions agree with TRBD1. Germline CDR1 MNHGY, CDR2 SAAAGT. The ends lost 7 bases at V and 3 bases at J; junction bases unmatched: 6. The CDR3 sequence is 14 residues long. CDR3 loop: CASNRDRGRYEQYV. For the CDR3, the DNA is TGTGCCAGCAACCGCGACAGGGGGCGCTACGAGCAGTACGTC.

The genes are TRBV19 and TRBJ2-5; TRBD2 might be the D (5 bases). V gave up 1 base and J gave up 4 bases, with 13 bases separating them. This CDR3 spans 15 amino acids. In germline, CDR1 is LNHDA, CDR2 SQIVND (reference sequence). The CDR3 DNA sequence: TGTGCCAGTAGTATAGGCAGATTTGAGGGAGAGACCCAGTACTTC. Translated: CASSIGRFEGETQYF. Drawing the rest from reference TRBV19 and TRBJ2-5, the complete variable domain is DGGITQSPKYLFRKEGQNVTLSCEQNLNHDAMYWYRQDPGQGLRLIYYSQIVNDFQKGDIAEGYSVSREKKESFPLTVTSAQKNPTAFYLCASSIGRFEGETQYFGPGTRLLVL.

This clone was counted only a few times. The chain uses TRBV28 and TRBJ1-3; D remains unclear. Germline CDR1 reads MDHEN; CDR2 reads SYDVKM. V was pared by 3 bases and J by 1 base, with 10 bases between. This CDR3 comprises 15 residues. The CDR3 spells CASSFGERSGNTIYF. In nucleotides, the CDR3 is TGTGCCAGCAGTTTTGGGGAGCGGTCTGGAAACACCATATATTTT.

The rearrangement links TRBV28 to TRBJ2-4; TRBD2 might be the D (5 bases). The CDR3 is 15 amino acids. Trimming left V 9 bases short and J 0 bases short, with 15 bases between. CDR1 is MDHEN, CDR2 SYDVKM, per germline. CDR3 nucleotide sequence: TGTGCCAGTTCCCAGGAGCGGCTAGCCAAAAACATTCAGTACTTC. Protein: CASSQERLAKNIQYF.

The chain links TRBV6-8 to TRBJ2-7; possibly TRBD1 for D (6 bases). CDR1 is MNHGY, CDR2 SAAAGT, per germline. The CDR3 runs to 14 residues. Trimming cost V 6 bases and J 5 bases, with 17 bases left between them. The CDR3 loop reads CASSRIPAGDEQYV. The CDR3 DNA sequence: TGTGCCAGCAGCCGGATCCCGGCAGGGGACGAGCAGTACGTC.

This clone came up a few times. CDR3 bases: TGTGCCAGCAGCACACTGCCCAGCAAAGGATATAATTCACCCCTCCACTTT. Translation gives CASSTLPSKGYNSPLHF. The V gene is TRBV11-3, the J gene TRBJ1-6; D is uncertain. The V gene's germline CDR1 is SGHNT and CDR2 YENEEA. V was shortened by 5 bases and J by 4 bases, with 18 bases between the two germline ends. This CDR3 is 17 amino acids long.

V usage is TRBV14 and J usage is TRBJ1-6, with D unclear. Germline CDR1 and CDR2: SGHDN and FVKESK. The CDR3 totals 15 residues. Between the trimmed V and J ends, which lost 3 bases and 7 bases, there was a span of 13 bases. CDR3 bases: TGTGCCAGCAGCCACCTACCCTACACCAATTCACCCCTCCACTTT. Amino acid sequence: CASSHLPYTNSPLHF.

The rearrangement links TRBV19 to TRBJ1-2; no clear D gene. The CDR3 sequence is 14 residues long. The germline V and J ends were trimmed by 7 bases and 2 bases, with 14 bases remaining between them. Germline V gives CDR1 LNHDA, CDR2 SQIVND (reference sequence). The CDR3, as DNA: TGTGCCAGTATACCAACGGACGGAAACTATGGCTACACCTTC. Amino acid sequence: CASIPTDGNYGYTF. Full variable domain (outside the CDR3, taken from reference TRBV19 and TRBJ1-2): DGGITQSPKYLFRKEGQNVTLSCEQNLNHDAMYWYRQDPGQGLRLIYYSQIVNDFQKGDIAEGYSVSREKKESFPLTVTSAQKNPTAFYLCASIPTDGNYGYTFGSGTRLTVV.

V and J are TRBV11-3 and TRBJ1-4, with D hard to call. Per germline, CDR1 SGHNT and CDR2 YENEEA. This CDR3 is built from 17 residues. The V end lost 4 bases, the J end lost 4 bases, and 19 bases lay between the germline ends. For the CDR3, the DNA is TGTGCCAGCAGCTATTCTTCAGGAGATACATATAATGAAAAACTGTTTTTT. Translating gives CASSYSSGDTYNEKLFF.

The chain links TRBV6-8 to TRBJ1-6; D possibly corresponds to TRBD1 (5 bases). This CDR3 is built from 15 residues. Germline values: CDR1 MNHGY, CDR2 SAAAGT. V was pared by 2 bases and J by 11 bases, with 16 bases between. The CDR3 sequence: CASSYDQGEGTPLHF. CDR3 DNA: TGTGCCAGCAGTTACGATCAGGGTGAAGGGACACCCCTCCACTTT.

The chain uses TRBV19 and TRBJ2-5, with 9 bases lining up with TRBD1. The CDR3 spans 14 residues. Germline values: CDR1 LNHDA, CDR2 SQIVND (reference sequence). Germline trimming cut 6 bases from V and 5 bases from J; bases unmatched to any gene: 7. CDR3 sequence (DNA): TGTGCCAGTAGGCAACAGGGGGCAGGGGAGACCCAGTACTTC. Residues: CASRQQGAGETQYF.

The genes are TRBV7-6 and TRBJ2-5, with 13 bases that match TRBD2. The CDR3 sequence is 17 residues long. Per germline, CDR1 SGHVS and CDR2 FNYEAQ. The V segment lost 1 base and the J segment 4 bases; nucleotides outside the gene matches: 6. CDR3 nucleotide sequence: TGTGCCAGCAGCTTAGGGGGACTAGCGGGGATCCCAGAGACCCAGTACTTC. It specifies CASSLGGLAGIPETQYF. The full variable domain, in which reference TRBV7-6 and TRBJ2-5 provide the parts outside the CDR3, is GAGVSQSPRYKVTKRGQDVALRCDPISGHVSLYWYRQALGQGPEFLTYFNYEAQQDKSGLPNDRFSAERPEGSISTLTIQRTEQRDSAMYRCASSLGGLAGIPETQYFGPGTRLLVL.

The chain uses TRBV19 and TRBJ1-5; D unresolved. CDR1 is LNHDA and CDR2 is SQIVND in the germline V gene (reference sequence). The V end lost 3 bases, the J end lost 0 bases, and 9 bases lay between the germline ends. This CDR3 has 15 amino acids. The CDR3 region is CASSIFTVSNQPQHF. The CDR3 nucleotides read TGTGCCAGTAGTATCTTTACAGTTAGCAATCAGCCCCAGCATTTT.

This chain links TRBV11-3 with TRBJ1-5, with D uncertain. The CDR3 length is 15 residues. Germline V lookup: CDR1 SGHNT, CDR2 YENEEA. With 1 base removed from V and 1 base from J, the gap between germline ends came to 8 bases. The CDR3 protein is CASSLGVGSNQPQHF. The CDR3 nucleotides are TGTGCCAGCAGCTTAGGGGTGGGCAGCAATCAGCCCCAGCATTTT.